There are a few counts of the clone carrying this TCR beta chain. What it binds is unknown. The record originates from a study of human T cells and chemical hapten exposure. General observations from the study: After DPC sensitization, TCRs above 1 in 1000 frequency showed no change.

Trimming took 3 bases from V and 8 from J; bases not matched to a gene: 7. The CDR3 has 13 amino acids. Germline CDR1 and CDR2: SGHRS and YFSETQ. It was from unfractionated whole blood that total RNA was extracted. Authors' analysis steps: Per sample, the median was 95,638 TCRs, with values from around 24,000 to 710,000. TCRdb recomputed calls from the 5' RACE reads with MiXCR, one row per CDR3 protein. TCRdb, not the original authors, processed these V and J calls. The sample yields about 140,000 distinct CDR3 sequences, about 4% seen once. This chain joins TRBV5-1 and TRBJ1-1; 7 bases align to TRBD1. The source is a female donor in good health. The CDR3 nucleotides are TGCGCCAGCAGCTGGAGTGGGGACAGAGAAGCTTTCTTT. This encodes CASSWSGDREAFF.